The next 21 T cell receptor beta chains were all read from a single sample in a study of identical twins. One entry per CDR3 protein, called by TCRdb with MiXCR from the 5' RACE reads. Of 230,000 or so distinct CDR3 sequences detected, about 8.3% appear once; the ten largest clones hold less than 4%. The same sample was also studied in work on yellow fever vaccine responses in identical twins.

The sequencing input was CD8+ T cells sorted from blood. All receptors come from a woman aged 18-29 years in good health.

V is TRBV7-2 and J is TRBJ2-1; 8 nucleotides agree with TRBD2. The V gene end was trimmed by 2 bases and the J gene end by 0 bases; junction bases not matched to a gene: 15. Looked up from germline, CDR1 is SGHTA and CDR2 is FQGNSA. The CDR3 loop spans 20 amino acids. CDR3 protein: CASSLPGLEDGGRSYNEQFF. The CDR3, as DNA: TGTGCCAGCAGCTTACCGGGACTAGAGGATGGGGGTCGCTCCTACAATGAGCAGTTCTTC.

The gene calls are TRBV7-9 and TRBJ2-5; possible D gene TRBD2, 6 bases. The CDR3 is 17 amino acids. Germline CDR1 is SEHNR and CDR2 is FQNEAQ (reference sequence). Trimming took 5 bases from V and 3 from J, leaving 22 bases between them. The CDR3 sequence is CASSPEGGTQGEETQYF. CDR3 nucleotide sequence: TGTGCCAGCAGCCCTGAGGGTGGGACTCAGGGAGAAGAGACCCAGTACTTC.

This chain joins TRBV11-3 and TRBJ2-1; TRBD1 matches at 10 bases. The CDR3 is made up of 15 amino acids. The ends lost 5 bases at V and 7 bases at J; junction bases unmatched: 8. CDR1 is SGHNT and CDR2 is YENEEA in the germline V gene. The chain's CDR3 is CASSPRTGGRNEQFF. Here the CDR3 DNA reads TGTGCCAGCAGCCCCCGGACAGGGGGTAGGAATGAGCAGTTCTTC.

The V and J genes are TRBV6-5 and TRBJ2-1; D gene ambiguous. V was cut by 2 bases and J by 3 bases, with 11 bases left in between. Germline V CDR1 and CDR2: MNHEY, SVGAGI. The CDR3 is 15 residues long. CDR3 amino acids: CASSYSPGDYNEQFF. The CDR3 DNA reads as TGTGCCAGCAGTTACAGTCCAGGAGACTACAATGAGCAGTTCTTC.

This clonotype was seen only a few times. The CDR3 nucleotides read TGTGCCAGCAGTCCCCGCGGTAGGCCCTACGAGCAGTACTTC. Amino acid sequence: CASSPRGRPYEQYF. The V and J genes are TRBV12-3 or TRBV12-4 and TRBJ2-7; D not resolved. V lost 5 bases and J 2 bases, leaving 13 bases between the germline ends. This CDR3 region has 14 residues.

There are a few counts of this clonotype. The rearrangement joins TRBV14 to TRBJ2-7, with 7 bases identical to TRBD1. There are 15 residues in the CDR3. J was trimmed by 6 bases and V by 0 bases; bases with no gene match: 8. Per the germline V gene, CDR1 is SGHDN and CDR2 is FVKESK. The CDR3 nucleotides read TGTGCCAGCAGCCAAGATCGATCGAACAGGGGCGAGCAGTACTTC. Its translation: CASSQDRSNRGEQYF.

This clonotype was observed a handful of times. The CDR3 DNA is TGCAGTGCTAGAGAATACCCCCCTAGGGGGGTCCTCAATGAGCAGTTCTTC. Translation: CSAREYPPRGVLNEQFF. This rearrangement joins TRBV20-1 to TRBJ2-1; D tentatively reads TRBD1 or TRBD2 (6 bases each). The CDR3 extends over 17 amino acids. The V gene lost 0 bases and the J gene lost 6 bases, with 21 bases spanning the gap. Germline CDR1 is DFQATT and CDR2 is SNEGSKA (reference sequence).

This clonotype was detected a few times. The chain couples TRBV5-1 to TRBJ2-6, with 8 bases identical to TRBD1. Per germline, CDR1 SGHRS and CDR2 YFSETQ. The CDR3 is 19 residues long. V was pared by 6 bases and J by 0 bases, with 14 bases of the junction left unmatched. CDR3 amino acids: CASTLPGQGFPSGANVLTF. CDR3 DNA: TGCGCCAGCACCCTTCCCGGACAGGGTTTCCCCTCTGGGGCCAACGTCCTGACTTTC. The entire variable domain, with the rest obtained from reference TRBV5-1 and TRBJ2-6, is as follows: KAGVTQTPRYLIKTRGQQVTLSCSPISGHRSVSWYQQTPGQGLQFLFEYFSETQRNKGNFPGRFSGRQFSNSRSEMNVSTLELGDSALYLCASTLPGQGFPSGANVLTFGAGSRLTVL.

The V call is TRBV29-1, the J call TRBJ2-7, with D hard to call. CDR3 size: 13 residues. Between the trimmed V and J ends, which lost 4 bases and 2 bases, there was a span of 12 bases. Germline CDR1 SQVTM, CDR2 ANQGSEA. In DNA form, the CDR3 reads TGCAGCGTTGTTGTCGACGAAACCTACGAGCAGTACTTC. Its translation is CSVVVDETYEQYF.

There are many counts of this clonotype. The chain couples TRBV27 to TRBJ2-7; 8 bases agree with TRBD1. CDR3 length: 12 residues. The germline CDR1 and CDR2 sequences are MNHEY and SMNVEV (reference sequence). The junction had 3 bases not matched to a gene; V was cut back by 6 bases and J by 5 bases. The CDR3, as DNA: TGTGCCAGCAGGGACAGGGTCGACGAGCAGTACTTC. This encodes CASRDRVDEQYF.

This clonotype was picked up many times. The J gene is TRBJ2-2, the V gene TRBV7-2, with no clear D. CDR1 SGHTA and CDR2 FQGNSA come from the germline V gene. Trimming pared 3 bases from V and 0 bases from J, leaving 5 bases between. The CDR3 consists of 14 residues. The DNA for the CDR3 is TGTGCCAGCAGCTTTTACACGAACACCGGGGAGCTGTTTTTT. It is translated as CASSFYTNTGELFF.

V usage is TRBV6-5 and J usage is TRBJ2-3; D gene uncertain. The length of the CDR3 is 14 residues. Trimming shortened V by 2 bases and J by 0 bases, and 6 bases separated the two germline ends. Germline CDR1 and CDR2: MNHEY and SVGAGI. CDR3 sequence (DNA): TGTGCCAGCAGTTACCTTACTAGCACAGATACGCAGTATTTT. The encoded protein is CASSYLTSTDTQYF.

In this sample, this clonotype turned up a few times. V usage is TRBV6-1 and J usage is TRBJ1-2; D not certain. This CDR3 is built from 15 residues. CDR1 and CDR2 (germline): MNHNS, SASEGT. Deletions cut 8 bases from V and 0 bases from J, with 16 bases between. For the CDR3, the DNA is TGTGCCAGCCGATCGAGGCTTCCCACTAACTATGGCTACACCTTC. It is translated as CASRSRLPTNYGYTF.

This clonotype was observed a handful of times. CDR3 region: CASSDVERGGTDTQYF. DNA of the CDR3: TGTGCCAGCAGTGACGTTGAGCGGGGGGGAACAGATACGCAGTATTTT. The chain employs TRBV2 and TRBJ2-3, with 10 bases aligning to TRBD2. The ends lost 3 bases at V and 3 bases at J; junction bases unmatched: 6. In germline, CDR1 is SNHLY, CDR2 FYNNEI. This CDR3 region has 16 residues.

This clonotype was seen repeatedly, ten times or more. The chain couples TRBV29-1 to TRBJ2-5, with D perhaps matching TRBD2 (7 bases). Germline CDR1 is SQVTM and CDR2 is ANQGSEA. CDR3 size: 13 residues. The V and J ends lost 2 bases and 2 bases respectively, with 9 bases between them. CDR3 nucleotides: TGCAGCGTTGAAAGGGGGGGACAAGAGACCCAGTACTTC. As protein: CSVERGGQETQYF. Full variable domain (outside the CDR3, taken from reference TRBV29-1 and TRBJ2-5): SAVISQKPSRDICQRGTSLTIQCQVDSQVTMMFWYRQQPGQSLTLIATANQGSEATYESGFVIDKFPISRPNLTFSTLTVSNMSPEDSSIYLCSVERGGQETQYFGPGTRLLVL.

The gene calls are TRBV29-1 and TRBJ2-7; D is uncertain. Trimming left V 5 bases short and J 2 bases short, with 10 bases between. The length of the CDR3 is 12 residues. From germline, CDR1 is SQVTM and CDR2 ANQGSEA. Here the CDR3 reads CSVRGGTYEQYF. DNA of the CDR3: TGCAGCGTTCGAGGCGGAACCTACGAGCAGTACTTC.

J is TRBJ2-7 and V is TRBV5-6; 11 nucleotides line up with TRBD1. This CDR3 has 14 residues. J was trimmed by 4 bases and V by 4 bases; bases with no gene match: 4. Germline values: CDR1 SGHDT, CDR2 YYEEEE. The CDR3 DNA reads TGTGCCAGCAGCCGGACAGGGGGCGTTTACGAGCAGTACTTC. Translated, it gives CASSRTGGVYEQYF.

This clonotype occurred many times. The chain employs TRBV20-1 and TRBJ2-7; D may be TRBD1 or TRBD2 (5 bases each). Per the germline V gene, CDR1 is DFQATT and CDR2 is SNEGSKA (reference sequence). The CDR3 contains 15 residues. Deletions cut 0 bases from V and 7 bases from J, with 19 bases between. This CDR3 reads CSARDVTGAAPEQYF. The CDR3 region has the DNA TGCAGTGCTAGAGATGTTACCGGGGCGGCCCCAGAGCAGTACTTC.

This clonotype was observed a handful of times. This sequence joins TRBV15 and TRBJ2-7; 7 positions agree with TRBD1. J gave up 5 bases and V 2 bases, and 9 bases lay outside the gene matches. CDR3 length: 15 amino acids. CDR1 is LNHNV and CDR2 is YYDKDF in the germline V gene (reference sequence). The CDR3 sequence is CATSRPRQGDHEQYF. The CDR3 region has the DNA TGTGCCACCAGCAGACCTAGACAGGGAGACCACGAGCAGTACTTC.

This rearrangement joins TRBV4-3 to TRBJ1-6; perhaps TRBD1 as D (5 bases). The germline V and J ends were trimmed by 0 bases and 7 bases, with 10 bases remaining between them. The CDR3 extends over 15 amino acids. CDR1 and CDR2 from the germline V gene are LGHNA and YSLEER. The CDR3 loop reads CASSQDRQGNSPLHF. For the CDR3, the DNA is TGCGCCAGCAGCCAAGATCGGCAGGGCAATTCACCCCTCCACTTT.

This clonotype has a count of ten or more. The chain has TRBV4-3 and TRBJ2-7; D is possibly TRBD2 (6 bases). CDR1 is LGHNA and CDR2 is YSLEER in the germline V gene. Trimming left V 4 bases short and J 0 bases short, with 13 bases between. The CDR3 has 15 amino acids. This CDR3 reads CASSLESSGSYEQYF. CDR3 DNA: TGCGCCAGCAGCCTTGAGAGTAGCGGCTCCTACGAGCAGTACTTC.